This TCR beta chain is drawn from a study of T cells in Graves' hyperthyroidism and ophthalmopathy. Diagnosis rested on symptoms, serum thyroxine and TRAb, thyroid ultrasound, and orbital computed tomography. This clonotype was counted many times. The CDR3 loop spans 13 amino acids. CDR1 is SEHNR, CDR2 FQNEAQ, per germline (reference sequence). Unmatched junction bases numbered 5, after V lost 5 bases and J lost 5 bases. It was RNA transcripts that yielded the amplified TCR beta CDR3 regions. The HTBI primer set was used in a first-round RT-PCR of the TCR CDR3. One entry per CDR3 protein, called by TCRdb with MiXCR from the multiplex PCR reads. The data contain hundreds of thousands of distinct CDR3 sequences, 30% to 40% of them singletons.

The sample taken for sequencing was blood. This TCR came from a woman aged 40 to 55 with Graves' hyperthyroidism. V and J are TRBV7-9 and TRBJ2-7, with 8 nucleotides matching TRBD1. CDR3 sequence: CASSPLDRDEQYF. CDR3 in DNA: TGTGCCAGCAGCCCCTTGGACAGGGACGAGCAGTACTTC.